This T cell receptor (beta chain) was documented in a study of regulatory T cells in long-lasting Graves disease. Investigators prepared the TCR beta libraries by applying iRepertoire HTBI primers and Arm-PCR of CDR3 regions. TCRdb independently ran MiXCR on the multiplex PCR reads; one entry per CDR3 protein. The sample includes around 450,000 distinct CDR3 sequences, just under 15% of them seen just once. This clonotype was found a few times. Time point specified: newly diagnosed GD, antithyroid drugs for less than 3 months. RNA from PBMCs was the source of the TCR library. The CDR3 is 11 amino acids. V was cut by 7 bases and J by 4 bases, with 7 bases left in between. Germline lookup yields CDR1 LNHDA and CDR2 SQIVND (reference sequence). These sequences were also reported in another study, on T cells in Graves' hyperthyroidism and ophthalmopathy.

This chain connects TRBV19 to TRBJ1-1; the D is unclear. The origin of this receptor is a woman in her 30s with Graves disease. The sample here was peripheral blood mononuclear cells (PBMCs), taken at new diagnosis, from a patient treated with antithyroid drugs. The CDR3 here is CASMGSTEAFF. CDR3 DNA: TGTGCCAGTATGGGCAGCACTGAAGCTTTCTTT. Using reference TRBV19 and TRBJ1-1 for the parts outside the CDR3, the full variable domain is DGGITQSPKYLFRKEGQNVTLSCEQNLNHDAMYWYRQDPGQGLRLIYYSQIVNDFQKGDIAEGYSVSREKKESFPLTVTSAQKNPTAFYLCASMGSTEAFFGQGTRLTVV.